The 2 T cell receptor beta chains below come from one sample, sequenced in a study of T cell responses to AZD1222 COVID-19 vaccine (dated by TCRdb to 2020 to 2022). The library came from the immunoSEQ multiplex PCR assay. TCRdb holds this immuneACCESS table with in-frame rearrangements only. Some clones are missing; in checked studies, unresolved V genes explain under half, and the rest has no known cause. For this sample the table gives under 70,000 clones, of which roughly 80% were detected only once. The top ten hold roughly 4.9% of the sample. Sample time point, as interpreted from the label and publication: about 28 days (+/-7) after the second vaccine dose. The input for sequencing was peripheral blood, taken 28 days after the second AZD1222 dose. The receptor source for this set is an adult who received the AZD1222 COVID-19 vaccine.

The rearrangement links TRBV2 to TRBJ2-2; 9 nucleotides agree with TRBD1. After removal of 7 bases from V and 3 bases from J, the junction contained 6 bases not matched to a gene. From germline, CDR1 is SNHLY and CDR2 FYNNEI. The CDR3 is made up of 15 amino acids. CDR3 coding DNA: TGTGCCAGCATTCCCTGGACAGGGGACACCGGGGAGCTGTTTTTT. Translated: CASIPWTGDTGELFF.

The rearrangement uses TRBV3-1 (or the pseudogene TRBV3-2) and TRBJ1-2, with D possibly matching TRBD1 (5 bases). The CDR3 extends over 12 amino acids. The ends were cut back, 0 bases at V and 8 bases at J, with 7 bases in the middle. Germline loops: CDR1 LGHDT, CDR2 YNNKEL (reference sequence). The CDR3 loop reads CASSQDNRGYTF. For the CDR3, the DNA is TGTGCCAGCAGCCAAGATAACAGGGGCTACACCTTC.